This T cell receptor (beta chain) appears in the sequencing data of a study of T cell responses to AZD1222 COVID-19 vaccine. Study-level findings and limits: Close to half of spike-specific TCRs reportedly recognize unmutated variant regions. Baseline serology detected seropositivity in only five or six AZD1222 recipients. Clonal diversity may have been underestimated in mostly white British donors.

Notes on this clone: The target antigen is unknown.

Assay: immunoSEQ multiplex PCR; the TCRdb copy retains only in-frame clones and omits some. This sample has more than 100,000 clones, with 92% found just once. The trim removed 4 bases at V and 8 bases at J, leaving 13 bases unmatched. There are 16 residues in the CDR3. Germline V gene sequence: CDR1 MDHEN, CDR2 SYDVKM. The sample was peripheral blood, taken on day 0 of AZD1222 vaccination. This receptor was obtained from an adult in good health. The chain uses TRBV28 and TRBJ1-1; 10 bases are a match to TRBD1. CDR3 sequence (DNA): TGTGCCAGCAGTTCCAAACGACAGGGGGCACCCCCGGAAGCTTTCTTT. Translating it yields CASSSKRQGAPPEAFF. Filled out from reference TRBV28 and TRBJ1-1, the complete variable domain reads DVKVTQSSRYLVKRTGEKVFLECVQDMDHENMFWYRQDPGLGLRLIYFSYDVKMKEKGDIPEGYSVSREKKERFSLILESASTNQTSMYLCASSSKRQGAPPEAFFGQGTRLTVV.